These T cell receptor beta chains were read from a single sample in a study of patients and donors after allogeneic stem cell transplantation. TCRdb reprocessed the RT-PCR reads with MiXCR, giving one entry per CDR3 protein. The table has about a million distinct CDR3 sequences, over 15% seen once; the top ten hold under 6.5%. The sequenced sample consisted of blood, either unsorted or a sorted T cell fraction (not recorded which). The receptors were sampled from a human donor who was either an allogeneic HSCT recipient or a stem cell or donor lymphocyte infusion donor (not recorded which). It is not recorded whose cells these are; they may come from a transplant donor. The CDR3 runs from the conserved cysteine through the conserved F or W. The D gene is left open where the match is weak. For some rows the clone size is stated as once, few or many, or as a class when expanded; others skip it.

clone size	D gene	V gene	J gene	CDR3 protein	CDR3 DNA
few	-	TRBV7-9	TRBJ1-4	CASSLERVKLFF	TGTGCCAGCAGCTTAGAACGGGTAAAACTGTTTTTT
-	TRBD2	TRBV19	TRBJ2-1	CASRETSGRYVSNEQFF	TGTGCCAGTCGCGAGACTAGCGGGAGGTACGTGAGCAATGAGCAGTTCTTC
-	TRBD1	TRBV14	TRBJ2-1	CASSQDQGTGIDEQFF	TGTGCCAGCAGCCAAGATCAGGGGACAGGGATCGATGAGCAGTTCTTC
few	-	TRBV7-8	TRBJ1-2	CASSLGVDPNYGYTF	TGTGCCAGCAGCTTAGGGGTGGACCCTAACTATGGCTACACCTTC
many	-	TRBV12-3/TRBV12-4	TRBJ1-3	CASRSGIRGNTIYF	TGTGCCAGCAGGTCGGGCATTAGGGGAAACACCATATATTTT
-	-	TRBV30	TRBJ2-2	CAWSSASRGTGELFF	TGTGCCTGGAGTTCGGCTAGCCGTGGGACCGGGGAGCTGTTTTTT
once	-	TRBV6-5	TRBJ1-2	CASSYSKGVANYGYTF	TGTGCCAGCAGTTACTCGAAGGGGGTTGCTAACTATGGCTACACCTTC
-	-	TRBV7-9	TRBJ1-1	CASRQNGDPEAFF	TGTGCCAGCAGACAAAATGGGGACCCTGAAGCTTTCTTT
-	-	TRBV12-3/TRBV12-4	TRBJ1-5	CASILAGDLNQPQHF	TGTGCCAGCATCCTAGCGGGGGATCTCAATCAGCCCCAGCATTTT
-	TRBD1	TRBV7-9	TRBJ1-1	CASSFAGTGPRSGAFF	TGTGCCAGCAGCTTTGCCGGGACAGGGCCCAGAAGCGGAGCTTTCTTT
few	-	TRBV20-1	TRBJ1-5	CSAWLGGSNQPQHF	TGCAGTGCCTGGCTCGGGGGGAGCAATCAGCCCCAGCATTTT
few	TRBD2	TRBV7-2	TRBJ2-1	CASSGLAPYNEQFF	TGTGCCAGCAGCGGACTAGCTCCCTACAATGAGCAGTTCTTC
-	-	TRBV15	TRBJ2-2	CATSRDRARTGELFF	TGTGCCACCAGCAGGGACCGGGCGAGAACCGGGGAGCTGTTTTTT
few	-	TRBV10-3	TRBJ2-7	CAISESVTKSSYEQYF	TGTGCCATCAGTGAGTCCGTGACAAAGAGCTCCTACGAGCAGTACTTC
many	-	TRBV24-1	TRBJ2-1	CATSDQTLDEQFF	TGTGCCACCAGTGACCAGACCTTGGATGAGCAGTTCTTC
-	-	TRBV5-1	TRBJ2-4	CASSLEVWAKNIQYF	TGCGCCAGCAGCTTGGAGGTATGGGCCAAAAACATTCAGTACTTC
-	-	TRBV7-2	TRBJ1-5	CASSLEWGAGQPQHF	TGTGCCAGCAGCTTAGAATGGGGGGCGGGGCAGCCCCAGCATTTT
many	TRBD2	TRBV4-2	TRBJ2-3	CASSQVFEREGTDTQYF	TGTGCCAGCAGCCAAGTGTTTGAGCGGGAGGGCACAGATACGCAGTATTTT
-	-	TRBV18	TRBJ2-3	CASRTPSPDTQYF	TGTGCCAGCCGAACTCCTAGCCCAGATACGCAGTATTTT
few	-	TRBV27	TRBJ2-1	CASSGGQVYNEQFF	TGTGCCAGTAGCGGGGGACAGGTCTACAATGAGCAGTTCTTC
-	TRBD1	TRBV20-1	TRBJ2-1	CSALQGTAGYGEQFF	TGCAGTGCTCTCCAAGGGACAGCCGGTTACGGGGAGCAGTTCTTC
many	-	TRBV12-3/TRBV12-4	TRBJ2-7	CASSLTTTYEQYF	TGTGCCAGCAGTTTAACTACTACCTACGAGCAGTACTTC
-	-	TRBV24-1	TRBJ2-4	CATSDGQRKNIQYF	TGTGCCACCAGTGACGGACAGAGAAAAAACATTCAGTACTTC
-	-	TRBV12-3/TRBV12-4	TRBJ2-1	CASSKQGGRAYNEQFF	TGTGCCAGCAGCAAGCAAGGGGGGAGAGCGTACAATGAGCAGTTCTTC
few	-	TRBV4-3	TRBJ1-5	CASSQETSFGQPQHF	TGCGCCAGCAGCCAAGAAACCTCTTTTGGTCAGCCCCAGCATTTT
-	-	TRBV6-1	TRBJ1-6	CASSPAVPFSSYNSPLHF	TGTGCCAGCAGCCCCGCTGTCCCCTTTAGCTCCTATAATTCACCCCTCCACTTT
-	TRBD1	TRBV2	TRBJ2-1	CASSDRGIPNEQFF	TGTGCCAGCAGTGACAGGGGGATCCCTAATGAGCAGTTCTTC
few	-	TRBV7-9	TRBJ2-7	CASSPSTGAYYEQYF	TGTGCCAGCAGCCCCTCCACGGGGGCATATTACGAGCAGTACTTC
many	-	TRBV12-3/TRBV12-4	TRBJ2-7	CASTSLNGGASYEQYF	TGTGCCAGCACCTCACTCAATGGGGGAGCGTCCTACGAGCAGTACTTC
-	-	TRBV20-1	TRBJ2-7	CSAIWGGKTYEQYF	TGCAGTGCTATCTGGGGGGGCAAAACCTACGAGCAGTACTTC
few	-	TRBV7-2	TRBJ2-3	CASSLGGLPVVDTQYF	TGTGCCAGCAGCTTGGGTGGTCTCCCGGTAGTGGATACGCAGTATTTT
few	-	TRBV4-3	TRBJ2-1	CASSPGRWSYNEQFF	TGCGCCAGCAGCCCAGGGCGGTGGTCCTACAATGAGCAGTTCTTC
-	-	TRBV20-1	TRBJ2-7	CSAKLRGSGEQYF	TGCAGTGCAAAGCTCCGGGGGTCGGGGGAGCAGTACTTC
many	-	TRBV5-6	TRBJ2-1	CASSPDYSSYNEQFF	TGTGCCAGCAGCCCGGACTATAGCTCCTACAATGAGCAGTTCTTC
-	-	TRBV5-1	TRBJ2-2	CASSLAEGPGELFF	TGCGCCAGCAGCTTGGCCGAGGGGCCCGGGGAGCTGTTTTTT
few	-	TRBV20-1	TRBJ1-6	CSASVGGELNSPLHF	TGCAGTGCTAGTGTCGGTGGGGAGCTTAATTCACCCCTCCACTTT
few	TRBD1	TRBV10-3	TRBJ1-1	CAITGQGAITEAFF	TGTGCCATCACCGGACAGGGGGCCATCACTGAAGCTTTCTTT
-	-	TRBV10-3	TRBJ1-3	CAISPLRNTIYF	TGTGCCATCAGCCCGCTGAGAAACACCATATATTTT
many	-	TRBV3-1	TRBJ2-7	CASSQGGEQYF	TGTGCCAGCAGCCAAGGGGGCGAGCAGTACTTC
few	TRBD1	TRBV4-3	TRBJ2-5	CASSQDLGQRQETQYF	TGCGCCAGCAGCCAAGATCTGGGACAGCGTCAAGAGACCCAGTACTTC
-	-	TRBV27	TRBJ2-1	CASSSGTRGREQFF	TGTGCCAGCAGCTCCGGGACTCGGGGTAGGGAGCAGTTCTTC
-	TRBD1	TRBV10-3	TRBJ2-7	CTISATDRGRTYEQYF	TGTACCATCAGTGCCACTGACAGGGGGCGAACCTACGAGCAGTACTTC
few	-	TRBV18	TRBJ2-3	CASSPWNSIGDTQYF	TGTGCCAGCTCACCGTGGAACAGCATCGGAGATACGCAGTATTTT
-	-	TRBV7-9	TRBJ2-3	CASSYGRSLTDTQYF	TGTGCCAGCAGCTATGGGAGGAGCCTCACAGATACGCAGTATTTT
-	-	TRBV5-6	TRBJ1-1	CASSLGIPGPNTEAFF	TGTGCCAGCAGCTTGGGGATTCCCGGGCCCAACACTGAAGCTTTCTTT
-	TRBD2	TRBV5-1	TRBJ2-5	CASSLARLGGQETQYF	TGCGCCAGCAGCTTGGCTCGTTTGGGGGGGCAAGAGACCCAGTACTTC
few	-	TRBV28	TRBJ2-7	CASSLRGLAGGYEQYF	TGTGCCAGCAGTTTAAGGGGGCTAGCGGGTGGCTACGAGCAGTACTTC
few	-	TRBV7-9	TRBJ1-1	CASTKRGVTEAFF	TGTGCCAGCACCAAGCGGGGTGTCACTGAAGCTTTCTTT
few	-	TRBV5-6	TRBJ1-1	CASSLVGGPEAFF	TGTGCCAGCAGCTTGGTCGGGGGGCCTGAAGCTTTCTTT
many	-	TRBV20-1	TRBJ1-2	CSARVVGGNYGYTF	TGCAGTGCTAGAGTGGTGGGGGGCAATTATGGCTACACCTTC
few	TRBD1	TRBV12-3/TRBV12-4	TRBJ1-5	CASSRQGPPRNQPQHF	TGTGCCAGCAGTAGACAGGGGCCGCCACGGAATCAGCCCCAGCATTTT
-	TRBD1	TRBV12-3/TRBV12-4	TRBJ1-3	CASSLSDRGRNTIYF	TGTGCCAGCAGTTTGTCCGACAGGGGGAGAAACACCATATATTTT
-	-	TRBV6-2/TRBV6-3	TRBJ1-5	CASSYSTGVKPQHF	TGTGCCAGCAGTTACTCGACCGGGGTAAAGCCCCAGCATTTT
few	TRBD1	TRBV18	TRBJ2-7	CASSLSRDRGWSYEQYF	TGTGCCAGCTCACTGTCCCGGGACAGGGGTTGGTCCTACGAGCAGTACTTC